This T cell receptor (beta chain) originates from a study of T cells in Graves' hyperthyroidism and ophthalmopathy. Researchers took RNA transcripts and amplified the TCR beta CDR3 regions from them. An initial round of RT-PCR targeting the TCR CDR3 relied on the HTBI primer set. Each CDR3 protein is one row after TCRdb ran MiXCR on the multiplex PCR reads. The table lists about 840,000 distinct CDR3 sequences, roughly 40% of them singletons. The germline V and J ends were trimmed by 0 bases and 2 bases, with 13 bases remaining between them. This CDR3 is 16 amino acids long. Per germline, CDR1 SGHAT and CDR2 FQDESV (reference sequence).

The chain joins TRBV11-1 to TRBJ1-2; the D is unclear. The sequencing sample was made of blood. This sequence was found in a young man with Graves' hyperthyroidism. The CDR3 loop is CASSLAVRSANYGYTF. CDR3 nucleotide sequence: TGTGCCAGCAGCTTAGCGGTCAGGTCGGCAAACTATGGCTACACCTTC.